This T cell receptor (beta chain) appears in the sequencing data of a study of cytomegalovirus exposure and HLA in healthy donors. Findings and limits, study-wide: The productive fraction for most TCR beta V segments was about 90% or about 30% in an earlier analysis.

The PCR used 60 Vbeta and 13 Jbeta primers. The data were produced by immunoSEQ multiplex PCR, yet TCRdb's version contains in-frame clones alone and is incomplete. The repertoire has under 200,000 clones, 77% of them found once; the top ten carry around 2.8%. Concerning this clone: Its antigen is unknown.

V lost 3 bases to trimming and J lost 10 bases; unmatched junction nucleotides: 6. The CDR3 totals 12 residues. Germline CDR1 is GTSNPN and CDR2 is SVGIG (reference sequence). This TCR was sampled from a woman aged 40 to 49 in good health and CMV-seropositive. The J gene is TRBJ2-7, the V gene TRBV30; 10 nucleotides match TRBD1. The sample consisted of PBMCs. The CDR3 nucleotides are TGTGCCTGGAGCCCGAGGACAGGGGGACAGTACTTC. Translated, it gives CAWSPRTGGQYF.